This T cell receptor (beta chain) was found in a study of T cell repertoires in cytomegalovirus infection. CDR3 length equals 15 residues. V lost 4 bases and J lost 5, with 17 bases in between. Germline CDR1 SGHTA, CDR2 FQGNSA. This clonotype was picked up many times. TCRdb re-derived calls from the reads in MiXCR, one entry per CDR3 protein. Here the sample spans fewer than 200,000 distinct CDR3 sequences, 8.5% to 10% being singletons. Sequenced material: PBMCs. This chain uses TRBV7-2 with TRBJ1-1; D gene unclear. The sequence came from a human donor in good health (CMV status not recorded). Some clones in this sample may be carry-over from other donors' samples. The CDR3, as DNA: TGTGCCAGCAGCTCCGGCACTAAGCTGGGAACTGAAGCTTTCTTT. Its translation is CASSSGTKLGTEAFF.